This T cell receptor beta chain was sequenced in a study of technical replicates of blood from several donors. Assay used: immunoSEQ multiplex PCR; TCRdb lists only in-frame clones, some missing. The table has approximately 89,000 clones, approximately 94% seen once; the top ten hold about 0.22%. The source is a human donor in good health. The material sequenced was T cells isolated from PBMCs.

In nucleotides, the CDR3 is TGTGCCAGCACCTCAACTAGGGTAACCTACGAGCAGTACTTC. This codes for CASTSTRVTYEQYF. This rearrangement joins TRBV11-2 to TRBJ2-7; possible D gene TRBD2, 5 bases. Germline CDR1 is SGHAT and CDR2 is FQNNGV. The CDR3 spans 14 residues. V was cut by 7 bases and J by 2 bases, with 15 bases left in between.